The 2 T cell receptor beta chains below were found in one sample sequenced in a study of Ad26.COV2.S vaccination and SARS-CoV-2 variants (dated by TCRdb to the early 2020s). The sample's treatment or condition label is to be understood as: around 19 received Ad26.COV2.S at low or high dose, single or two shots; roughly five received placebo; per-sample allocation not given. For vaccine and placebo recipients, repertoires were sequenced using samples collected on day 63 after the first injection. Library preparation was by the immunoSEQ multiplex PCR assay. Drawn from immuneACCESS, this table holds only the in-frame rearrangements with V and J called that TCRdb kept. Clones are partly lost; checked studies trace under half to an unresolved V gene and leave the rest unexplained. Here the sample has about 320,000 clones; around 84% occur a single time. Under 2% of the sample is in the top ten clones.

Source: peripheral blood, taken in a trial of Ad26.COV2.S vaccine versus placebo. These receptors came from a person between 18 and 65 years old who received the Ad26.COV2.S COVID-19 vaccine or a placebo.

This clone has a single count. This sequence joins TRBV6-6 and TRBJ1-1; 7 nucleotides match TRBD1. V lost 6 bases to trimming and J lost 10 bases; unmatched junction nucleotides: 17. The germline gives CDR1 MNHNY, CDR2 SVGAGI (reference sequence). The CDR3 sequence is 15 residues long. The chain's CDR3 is CASRKDRERGTVAFF. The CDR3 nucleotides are TGTGCCAGCAGGAAAGACAGGGAACGGGGAACAGTAGCTTTCTTT.

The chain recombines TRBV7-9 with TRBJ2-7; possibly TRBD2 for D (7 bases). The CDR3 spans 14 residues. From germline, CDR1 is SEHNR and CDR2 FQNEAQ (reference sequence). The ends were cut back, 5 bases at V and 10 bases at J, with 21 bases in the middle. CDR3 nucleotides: TGTGCCAGCAGCCCAAAAACCGGACAGCGGGGCCAGTACTTC. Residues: CASSPKTGQRGQYF.